The 3 T cell receptor beta chains given below trace back to one sample, sequenced in a study of T-cell reconstitution after alpha-beta-depleted transplantation in children. What these receptors recognize is not known. TCRbeta library construction was performed incorporating unique molecular identifiers. TCRdb passed the PCR reads through MiXCR, listing each CDR3 protein once. The sample yields a few hundred thousand distinct CDR3 sequences, over 7.5% seen once. Findings and caveats of the study: T-cell counts and diversity at one year following transplant were attributed mainly to newly produced T cells.

The specimen was peripheral blood, collected 360 days after TCRalphabeta/CD19-depleted stem cell transplant. The source of these receptors is a female patient aged 2-15 years who had a stem cell transplant for Fanconi anemia, so the T cells may come from the graft donor.

The sample holds many counts of this clonotype. The rearrangement uses TRBV7-6 and TRBJ2-2; maybe TRBD2 (5 bases). In germline, CDR1 is SGHVS, CDR2 FNYEAQ. The CDR3 covers 16 residues. Trimming took off 1 base at V and 4 bases at J, with 13 bases between the two ends. CDR3 coding DNA: TGTGCCAGCAGCTTAGGCGGGTGGGCTAGCACCGGGGAGCTGTTTTTT. It translates to CASSLGGWASTGELFF.

This clonotype was observed many times. V usage is TRBV12-3 or TRBV12-4 and J usage is TRBJ2-2; no reliable D call. V lost 3 bases and J 6 bases, leaving 11 bases between the germline ends. This CDR3 has 14 residues. The CDR3 DNA follows: TGTGCCAGCAGTTTTACAGTTGGGTCCGGGGAGCTGTTTTTT. This encodes CASSFTVGSGELFF.

The chain carries TRBV28 and TRBJ2-7, with 16 positions matching TRBD2. Germline CDR1 is MDHEN and CDR2 is SYDVKM. V was clipped by 8 bases and J by 3 bases; unmatched bases: 19. This CDR3 has 20 residues. The CDR3 loop is CASPPYKQGTSGRAVYEQYF. CDR3 DNA sequence: TGTGCCAGCCCCCCTTATAAGCAAGGGACTAGCGGGAGGGCCGTCTACGAGCAGTACTTC.